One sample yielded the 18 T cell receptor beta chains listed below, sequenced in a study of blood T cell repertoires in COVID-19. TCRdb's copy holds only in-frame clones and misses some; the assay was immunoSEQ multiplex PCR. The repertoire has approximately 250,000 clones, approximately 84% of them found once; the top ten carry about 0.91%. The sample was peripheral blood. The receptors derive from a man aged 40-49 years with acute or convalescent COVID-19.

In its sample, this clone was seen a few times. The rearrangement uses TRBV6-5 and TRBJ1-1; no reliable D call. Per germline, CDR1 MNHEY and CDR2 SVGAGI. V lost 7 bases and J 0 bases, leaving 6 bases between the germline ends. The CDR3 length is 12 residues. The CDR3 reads CASNRMNTEAFF. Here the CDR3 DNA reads TGTGCCAGCAACAGAATGAACACTGAAGCTTTCTTT.

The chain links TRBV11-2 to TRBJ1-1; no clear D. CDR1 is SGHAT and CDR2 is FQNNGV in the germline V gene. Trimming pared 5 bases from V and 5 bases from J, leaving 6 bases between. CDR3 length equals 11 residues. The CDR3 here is CASSPGTEAFF. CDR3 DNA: TGTGCCAGCAGCCCCGGGACTGAAGCTTTCTTT. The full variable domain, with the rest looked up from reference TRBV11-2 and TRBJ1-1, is EAGVAQSPRYKIIEKRQSVAFWCNPISGHATLYWYQQILGQGPKLLIQFQNNGVVDDSQLPKDRFSAERLKGVDSTLKIQPAKLEDSAVYLCASSPGTEAFFGQGTRLTVV.

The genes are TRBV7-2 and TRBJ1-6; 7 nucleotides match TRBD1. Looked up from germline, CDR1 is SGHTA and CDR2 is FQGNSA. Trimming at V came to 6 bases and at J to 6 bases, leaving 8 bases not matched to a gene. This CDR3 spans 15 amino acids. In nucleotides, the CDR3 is TGTGCCAGCAGAAGGCGAGGGGGCGGTAATTCACCCCTCCACTTT. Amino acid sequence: CASRRRGGGNSPLHF. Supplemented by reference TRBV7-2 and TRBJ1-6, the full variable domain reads GAGVSQSPSNKVTEKGKDVELRCDPISGHTALYWYRQSLGQGLEFLIYFQGNSAPDKSGLPSDRFSAERTGGSVSTLTIQRTQQEDSAVYLCASRRRGGGNSPLHFGNGTRLTVT.

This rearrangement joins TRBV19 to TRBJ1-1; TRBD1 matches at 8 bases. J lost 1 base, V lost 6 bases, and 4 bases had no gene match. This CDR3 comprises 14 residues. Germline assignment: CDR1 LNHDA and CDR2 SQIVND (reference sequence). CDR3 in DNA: TGTGCCAGTAGCCAGACAGGGGCGAACACTGAAGCTTTCTTT. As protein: CASSQTGANTEAFF.

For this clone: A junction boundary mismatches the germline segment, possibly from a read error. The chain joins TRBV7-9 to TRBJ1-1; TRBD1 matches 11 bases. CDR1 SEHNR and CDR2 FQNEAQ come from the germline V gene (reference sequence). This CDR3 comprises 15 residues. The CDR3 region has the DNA TGTGCCAGCAGTTTAGATGGGACAGGGGGGTCAGGAGCTTTCTTT. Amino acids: CASSLDGTGGSGAFF.

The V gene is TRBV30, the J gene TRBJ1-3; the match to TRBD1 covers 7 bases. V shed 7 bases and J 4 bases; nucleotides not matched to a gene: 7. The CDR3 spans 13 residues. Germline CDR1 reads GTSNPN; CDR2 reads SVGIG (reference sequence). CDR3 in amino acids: CASPTGAGNTIYF. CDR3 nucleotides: TGTGCCTCTCCAACAGGGGCAGGAAACACCATATATTTT.

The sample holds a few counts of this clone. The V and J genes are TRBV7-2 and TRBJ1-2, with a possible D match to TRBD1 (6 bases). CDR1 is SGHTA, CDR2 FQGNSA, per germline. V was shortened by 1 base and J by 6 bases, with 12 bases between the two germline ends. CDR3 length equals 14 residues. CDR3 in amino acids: CASSLDRVLDGYTF. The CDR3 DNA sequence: TGTGCCAGCAGCTTAGACAGGGTCCTAGATGGCTACACCTTC.

This chain's CDR3 is CVDRGIQPQHF. Here the CDR3 DNA reads TGTGTCGACAGGGGAATTCAGCCCCAGCATTTT. The chain is built from TRBV5-3 and TRBJ1-5, with TRBD1 matching 8 bases. TRBV5-3 is marked as an open reading frame, function uncertain. CDR3 length equals 11 residues.

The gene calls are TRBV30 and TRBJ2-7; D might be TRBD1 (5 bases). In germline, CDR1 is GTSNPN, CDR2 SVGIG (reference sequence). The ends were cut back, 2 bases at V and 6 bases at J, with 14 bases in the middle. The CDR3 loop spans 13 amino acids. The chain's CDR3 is CAWSQGPPREQYF. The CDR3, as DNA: TGTGCCTGGAGTCAGGGCCCGCCTCGCGAGCAGTACTTC.

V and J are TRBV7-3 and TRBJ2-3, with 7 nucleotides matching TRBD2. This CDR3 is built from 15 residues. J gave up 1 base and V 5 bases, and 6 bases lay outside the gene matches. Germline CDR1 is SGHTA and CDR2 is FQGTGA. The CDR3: CASSPTRGGTDTQYF. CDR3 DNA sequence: TGTGCCAGCAGCCCTACCCGGGGGGGCACAGATACGCAGTATTTT.

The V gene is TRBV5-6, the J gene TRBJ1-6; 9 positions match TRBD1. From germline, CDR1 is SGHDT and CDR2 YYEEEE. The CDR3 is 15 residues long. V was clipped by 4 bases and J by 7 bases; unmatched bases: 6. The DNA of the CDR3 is TGTGCCAGCAGCACAGCCGGGACAGGGAATTCACCCCTCCACTTT. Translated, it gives CASSTAGTGNSPLHF.

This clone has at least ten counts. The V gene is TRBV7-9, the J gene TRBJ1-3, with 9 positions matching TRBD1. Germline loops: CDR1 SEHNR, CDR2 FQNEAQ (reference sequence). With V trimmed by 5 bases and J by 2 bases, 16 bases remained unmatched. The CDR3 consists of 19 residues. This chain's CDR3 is CASSHRTGENLVTGNTIYF. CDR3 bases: TGTGCCAGCAGCCATAGGACAGGGGAAAACTTGGTTACTGGAAACACCATATATTTT.

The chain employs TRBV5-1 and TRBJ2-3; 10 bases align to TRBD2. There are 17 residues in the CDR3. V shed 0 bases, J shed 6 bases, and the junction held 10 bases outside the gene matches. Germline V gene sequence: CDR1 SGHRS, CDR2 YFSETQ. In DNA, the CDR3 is TGCGCCAGCAGCTTGGGCGCTAGCGGGGGTCTGCCCGATACGCAGTATTTT. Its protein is CASSLGASGGLPDTQYF. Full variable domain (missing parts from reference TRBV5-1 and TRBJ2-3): KAGVTQTPRYLIKTRGQQVTLSCSPISGHRSVSWYQQTPGQGLQFLFEYFSETQRNKGNFPGRFSGRQFSNSRSEMNVSTLELGDSALYLCASSLGASGGLPDTQYFGPGTRLTVL.

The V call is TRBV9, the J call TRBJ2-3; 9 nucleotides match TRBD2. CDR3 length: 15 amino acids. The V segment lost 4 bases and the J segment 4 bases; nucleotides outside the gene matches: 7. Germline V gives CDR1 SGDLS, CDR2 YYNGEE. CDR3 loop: CASSLGRGGPDTQYF. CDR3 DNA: TGTGCCAGCAGCCTGGGGCGGGGGGGCCCAGATACGCAGTATTTT.

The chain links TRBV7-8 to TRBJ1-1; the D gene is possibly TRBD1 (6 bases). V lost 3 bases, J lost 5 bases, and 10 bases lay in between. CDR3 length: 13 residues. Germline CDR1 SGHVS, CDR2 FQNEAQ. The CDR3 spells CASSFTGKTEAFF. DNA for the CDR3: TGTGCCAGCAGCTTTACAGGGAAGACTGAAGCTTTCTTT.

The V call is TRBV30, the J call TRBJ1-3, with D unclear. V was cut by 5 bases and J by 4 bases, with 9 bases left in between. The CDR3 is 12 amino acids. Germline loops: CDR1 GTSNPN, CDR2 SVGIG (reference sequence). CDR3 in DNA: TGTGCCTGGTCTCAACAGGGAAACACCATATATTTT. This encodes CAWSQQGNTIYF.

The CDR3: CASSDSSGGDTDTQYF. In DNA, the CDR3 is TGTGCCAGCAGTGACTCCAGCGGGGGTGACACAGATACGCAGTATTTT. The rearrangement joins TRBV6-4 to TRBJ2-3; TRBD2 matches at 8 bases. J was trimmed by 2 bases and V by 0 bases; bases with no gene match: 4. Germline V gene sequence: CDR1 MRHNA, CDR2 SNTAGT. CDR3 length: 16 residues.

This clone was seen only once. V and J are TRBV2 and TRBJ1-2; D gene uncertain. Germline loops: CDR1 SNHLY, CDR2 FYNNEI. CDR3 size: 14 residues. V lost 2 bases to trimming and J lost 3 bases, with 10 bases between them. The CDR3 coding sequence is TGTGCCAGCAGTGAAACGGCGGAGGACTATGGCTACACCTTC. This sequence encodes CASSETAEDYGYTF.